This T cell receptor beta chain was recorded in a study of tumor-infiltrating lymphocytes in primary liver carcinoma. Background on the study: The five patients, who were men and women, ranged in age from 30 to 69 years. Broader study findings: Tumor top-250-clone fractions significantly exceeded those of blood (p = 0.039). Tumor-adjacent and tumor-blood pairs overlapped less than tumor region pairs did.

Total RNA amounting to 450 to 550 ng was the source from which TCR beta cDNA was made with a constant-region primer. Libraries for TCR beta were built through three nested multiplex PCR rounds, which together made up a slightly modified ARM-PCR procedure. PCR rounds one and two used TRBV1-TRBV30 forward primers with a C-beta reverse primer for 10 cycles each. TCRdb called the multiplex PCR reads again in MiXCR, with one record for every CDR3 protein. The top ten hold about 8.4% of the sample, which has approximately 300,000 distinct CDR3 sequences, approximately 60% seen once. Extraction also yielded germline DNA, while blood RNA was obtained from unsorted whole blood. Trimming took 5 bases from V and 5 from J; bases not matched to a gene: 5. CDR3 size: 14 residues. Germline V gene lookup returns CDR1 MNHNS and CDR2 SASEGT. In its sample, this clonotype was seen many times. Its antigen is unidentified.

Sequencing was done on a sample of peripheral blood. This receptor was taken from a man aged 35-49 years with primary liver carcinoma and hepatitis B virus infection. This chain uses TRBV6-1 with TRBJ1-1, with 10 bases lining up with TRBD1. CDR3 sequence: CASSRRDRGTEAFF. The CDR3 DNA reads as TGTGCCAGCAGTCGACGGGACAGGGGAACTGAAGCTTTCTTT.